A single sample gave rise to the 28 T cell receptor beta chains below, sequenced in a study of immune evolution from preneoplasia to lung adenocarcinoma. The table came from immunoSEQ multiplex PCR; TCRdb's copy has only in-frame clones and leaves some out. The table has fewer than 13,000 clones, roughly four fifths seen once. The specimen was FFPE minimally invasive lung adenocarcinoma tissue. The receptor set was obtained from a person aged 65-85 years with lung adenocarcinoma.

This chain uses TRBV12-5 with TRBJ2-7; TRBD2 might be the D (6 bases). Germline loops: CDR1 LGHNT, CDR2 FRNRAP. V lost 5 bases and J 4 bases, leaving 24 bases between the germline ends. The CDR3 is 17 residues long. For the CDR3, the DNA is TGTGCTAGTGGTCCCCCTTGGGGAGGCGGGCTACGTTACGAGCAGTACTTC. Amino acid sequence: CASGPPWGGGLRYEQYF.

The chain couples TRBV28 to TRBJ1-1; D may be TRBD1 (6 bases). This CDR3 spans 15 amino acids. Trimming cost V 6 bases and J 3 bases, with 17 bases left between them. CDR1 is MDHEN and CDR2 is SYDVKM in the germline V gene. CDR3 residues: CASSSRATGYTEAFF. The DNA of the CDR3 is TGTGCCAGCAGCTCAAGGGCCACAGGGTACACTGAAGCTTTCTTT. Full variable domain (outside the CDR3, taken from reference TRBV28 and TRBJ1-1): DVKVTQSSRYLVKRTGEKVFLECVQDMDHENMFWYRQDPGLGLRLIYFSYDVKMKEKGDIPEGYSVSREKKERFSLILESASTNQTSMYLCASSSRATGYTEAFFGQGTRLTVV.

The chain has TRBV29-1 and TRBJ2-5, with D possibly TRBD2 on 5 matching bases. The end of the DNA fits TRBJ2-7 better, so the J call may be wrong. This CDR3 is built from 12 residues. Germline V gene lookup returns CDR1 SQVTM and CDR2 ANQGSEA. The CDR3 loop is CSVEFPSGEQYF. The CDR3 DNA sequence: TGCAGCGTTGAGTTCCCCAGCGGCGAGCAGTACTTC.

This clone was counted a few times. The chain employs TRBV4-1 and TRBJ2-3; D gene unclear. The CDR3 spans 16 residues. CDR1 and CDR2 (germline): MGHRA, YSYEKL. Trimming cost V 0 bases and J 0 bases, with 10 bases left between them. The CDR3 sequence is CASSQDEVRSTDTQYF. CDR3 sequence (DNA): TGCGCCAGCAGCCAAGACGAGGTGAGGAGCACAGATACGCAGTATTTT.

The chain is built from TRBV9 and TRBJ1-1, with no clear D. CDR3 length: 13 amino acids. CDR1 SGDLS and CDR2 YYNGEE come from the germline V gene. V lost 0 bases and J 7 bases, leaving 10 bases between the germline ends. The CDR3 DNA reads TGTGCCAGCAGCGTAGAGGAGGGTAATGAAGCTTTCTTT. Protein product: CASSVEEGNEAFF.

This clone was counted only a few times. This CDR3 is CASRRQGEPREQFF. Here the CDR3 DNA reads TGTGCCAGCAGGAGACAGGGGGAACCCCGGGAGCAGTTCTTC. This chain uses TRBV28 with TRBJ2-1; 9 nucleotides agree with TRBD1. V was pared by 6 bases and J by 10 bases, with 10 bases of the junction left unmatched. CDR3 size: 14 residues. Germline CDR1 MDHEN, CDR2 SYDVKM.

V and J are TRBV5-4 and TRBJ1-2; TRBD1 matches 7 bases. The CDR3 has 15 residues. Losses at the gene ends were 5 bases for V and 0 bases for J; bases not matched to a gene: 7. Germline CDR1 reads SGHNT; CDR2 reads YYREEE (reference sequence). The CDR3: CASRYGTEANYGYTF. CDR3 sequence (DNA): TGTGCCAGCAGGTATGGGACAGAAGCTAACTATGGCTACACCTTC. Full variable domain (remainder filled in from reference TRBV5-4 and TRBJ1-2): ETGVTQSPTHLIKTRGQQVTLRCSSQSGHNTVSWYQQALGQGPQFIFQYYREEENGRGNFPPRFSGLQFPNYSSELNVNALELDDSALYLCASRYGTEANYGYTFGSGTRLTVV.

The chain carries TRBV4-3 and TRBJ2-7; D gene uncertain. Per germline, CDR1 LGHNA and CDR2 YSLEER. V was pared by 0 bases and J by 2 bases, with 11 bases between. There are 15 residues in the CDR3. In DNA, the CDR3 is TGCGCCAGCAGCCAAGATTGGACCATACCCTACGAGCAGTACTTC. Translated, it gives CASSQDWTIPYEQYF.

The chain recombines TRBV29-1 with TRBJ1-2; no definite D call. Germline V gene lookup returns CDR1 SQVTM and CDR2 ANQGSEA. Trimming left V 2 bases short and J 3 bases short, with 13 bases between. The CDR3 is 14 residues long. The CDR3 region is CSVEMGRMHYGYTF. The CDR3 coding sequence is TGCAGCGTTGAAATGGGTCGCATGCACTATGGCTACACCTTC.

The chain couples TRBV30 to TRBJ1-5, with D possibly TRBD1 on 5 matching bases. The CDR3 is made up of 14 amino acids. V was trimmed by 4 bases and J by 2 bases, leaving 12 bases between them. Germline loops: CDR1 GTSNPN, CDR2 SVGIG (reference sequence). CDR3 nucleotide sequence: TGTGCCTGGACCCCTCAGGGAGGCAATCAGCCCCAGCATTTT. Protein sequence: CAWTPQGGNQPQHF. The full variable domain, its missing parts supplied by reference TRBV30 and TRBJ1-5, is SQTIHQWPATLVQPVGSPLSLECTVEGTSNPNLYWYRQAAGRGLQLLFYSVGIGQISSEVPQNLSASRPQDRQFILSSKKLLLSDSGFYLCAWTPQGGNQPQHFGDGTRLSIL.

The chain employs TRBV7-9 and TRBJ2-7; TRBD2 aligns across 7 bases. V lost 0 bases, J lost 2 bases, and 4 bases stayed unmatched. The CDR3 has 15 amino acids. Germline-derived CDR1 and CDR2 are SEHNR and FQNEAQ (reference sequence). The CDR3 is CASSLAGGDAYEQYF. The CDR3 DNA sequence: TGTGCCAGCAGCTTAGCGGGGGGGGACGCCTACGAGCAGTACTTC.

The chain joins TRBV2 to TRBJ2-2, with unresolved D. This CDR3 region has 14 residues. Germline CDR1 SNHLY, CDR2 FYNNEI. Trimming cost V 4 bases and J 4 bases, with 10 bases left between them. This CDR3 reads CASSGGPVTGELFF. CDR3 bases: TGTGCCAGCAGTGGAGGACCGGTCACCGGGGAGCTGTTTTTT. The full variable domain, its missing parts supplied by reference TRBV2 and TRBJ2-2, is EPEVTQTPSHQVTQMGQEVILRCVPISNHLYFYWYRQILGQKVEFLVSFYNNEISEKSEIFDDQFSVERPDGSNFTLKIRSTKLEDSAMYFCASSGGPVTGELFFGEGSRLTVL.

The chain employs TRBV29-1 and TRBJ2-5; tentatively, D is TRBD1 or TRBD2 (5 bases each). V shed 0 bases and J shed 5 bases, with 10 bases lying between them. Germline values: CDR1 SQVTM, CDR2 ANQGSEA. The CDR3 consists of 13 residues. CDR3 amino acids: CSVEEGVEETQYF. The CDR3 DNA sequence: TGCAGCGTTGAAGAGGGGGTAGAGGAGACCCAGTACTTC.

The chain recombines TRBV28 with TRBJ2-1, with D possibly matching TRBD2 (6 bases). The ends were cut back, 3 bases at V and 6 bases at J, with 12 bases in the middle. Germline V gene data show CDR1 as MDHEN and CDR2 as SYDVKM. The CDR3 spans 14 residues. CDR3 bases: TGTGCCAGCAGTTTTTTGGACTACCCCAATGAGCAGTTCTTC. This encodes CASSFLDYPNEQFF.

The gene calls are TRBV28 and TRBJ1-5; D not certain. Trimming took 2 bases from V and 0 from J, leaving 8 bases between them. Germline CDR1 is MDHEN and CDR2 is SYDVKM. There are 15 residues in the CDR3. CDR3: CASSLRENSNQPQHF. CDR3 bases: TGTGCCAGCAGTTTAAGAGAAAATAGCAATCAGCCCCAGCATTTT. Based on the CDR3 plus reference TRBV28 and TRBJ1-5, the full variable domain is DVKVTQSSRYLVKRTGEKVFLECVQDMDHENMFWYRQDPGLGLRLIYFSYDVKMKEKGDIPEGYSVSREKKERFSLILESASTNQTSMYLCASSLRENSNQPQHFGDGTRLSIL.

V gene TRBV5-8 combines with J gene TRBJ1-6; D remains unclear. The V and J ends lost 4 bases and 5 bases respectively, with 13 bases between them. The CDR3 is made up of 15 amino acids. Germline CDR1 reads SGHTS; CDR2 reads YDEGEE. The CDR3 loop is CASSRKAADNSPLHF. The CDR3 DNA is TGTGCCAGCAGCCGTAAGGCGGCAGATAATTCACCCCTCCACTTT.

The V and J genes are TRBV6-1 and TRBJ2-5; the D gene is possibly TRBD2 (6 bases). This CDR3 has 13 amino acids. Trimming removed 8 bases from V and 2 bases from J, with 12 bases in between. The germline V gene has CDR1 MNHNS and CDR2 SASEGT. CDR3 DNA: TGTGCCAGCTCGGGGACTGTACAAGAGACCCAGTACTTC. This sequence encodes CASSGTVQETQYF.

The chain uses TRBV11-3 and TRBJ2-2; perhaps TRBD2 as D (5 bases). V was clipped by 4 bases and J by 4 bases, with 7 bases between them. Germline-derived CDR1 and CDR2 are SGHNT and YENEEA. This CDR3 region has 13 residues. CDR3 bases: TGTGCCAGCAGCTCAAGCGGCACCGGGGAGCTGTTTTTT. It codes for CASSSSGTGELFF.

The CDR3 spells CASSPEEGEAQPQHF. In nucleotides, the CDR3 is TGTGCCAGCAGCCCCGAGGAGGGGGAAGCCCAGCCCCAGCATTTT. This chain uses TRBV4-2 with TRBJ1-5; possibly TRBD1 for D (6 bases). Germline V lookup: CDR1 LGHNA, CDR2 YNFKEQ. V dropped 4 bases and J dropped 7 bases, with 17 bases sitting between them. The CDR3 is 15 residues long.

V gene TRBV5-1 combines with J gene TRBJ2-1; D is possibly TRBD1 (5 bases). CDR1 is SGHRS, CDR2 YFSETQ, per germline. Trimming shortened V by 1 base and J by 5 bases, and 19 bases separated the two germline ends. This CDR3 comprises 17 residues. CDR3 coding DNA: TGCGCCAGCAGCTTGCTAGTAGGCACAGGACCACACAATGAGCAGTTCTTC. It is translated as CASSLLVGTGPHNEQFF.

This chain uses TRBV6-6 with TRBJ2-2; D uncertain. V lost 0 bases to trimming and J lost 6 bases, with 2 bases between them. The germline V gene encodes CDR1 MNHNY and CDR2 SVGAGI (reference sequence). There are 12 residues in the CDR3. The CDR3 here is CASSYSAGELFF. Written as DNA, the CDR3 is TGTGCCAGCAGTTACTCCGCCGGGGAGCTGTTTTTT.

This chain uses TRBV12-5 with TRBJ2-3, with D possibly matching TRBD2 (7 bases). The CDR3 runs to 16 residues. The V and J ends lost 7 bases and 3 bases respectively, with 20 bases between them. The germline V gene has CDR1 LGHNT and CDR2 FRNRAP. The CDR3 DNA reads as TGTGCTAGTGCCCTTGGGCGGGGGCCTCAAACAGATACGCAGTATTTT. It codes for CASALGRGPQTDTQYF.

The chain has TRBV6-1 and TRBJ2-1; no definite D call. There are 14 residues in the CDR3. Trimming stripped 2 bases from V and 2 bases from J, with 7 bases between. Per germline, CDR1 MNHNS and CDR2 SASEGT. The CDR3 region has the DNA TGTGCCAGCAGTGAATCGCCTACCTACAATGAGCAGTTCTTC. Translation: CASSESPTYNEQFF.

The rearrangement links TRBV5-8 to TRBJ2-3, with D possibly TRBD1 on 6 matching bases. This CDR3 spans 15 amino acids. Trimming shortened V by 4 bases and J by 1 base, and 13 bases separated the two germline ends. From germline, CDR1 is SGHTS and CDR2 YDEGEE. CDR3 loop: CASSPQDRGTDTQYF. Written as DNA, the CDR3 is TGTGCCAGCAGCCCTCAGGACAGAGGCACAGATACGCAGTATTTT.

This clone was recorded once. The chain joins TRBV5-1 to TRBJ2-5, with 7 bases that match TRBD2. With 5 bases clipped from V and 0 bases from J, the junction kept 7 bases outside the gene matches. The CDR3 totals 15 residues. The V gene's germline CDR1 is SGHRS and CDR2 YFSETQ. The CDR3 protein is CASRLPGGYQETQYF. CDR3 DNA: TGCGCCAGCAGACTCCCCGGGGGGTACCAAGAGACCCAGTACTTC.

The chain has TRBV14 and TRBJ1-1, with D maybe TRBD1 (6 bases). Germline V gene sequence: CDR1 SGHDN, CDR2 FVKESK. This CDR3 has 14 amino acids. Trimming removed 2 bases at V and 4 bases at J, with 11 bases between. Written as DNA, the CDR3 is TGTGCCAGCAGCCAACGGGGGCTGTCCACTGAAGCTTTCTTT. The encoded protein is CASSQRGLSTEAFF.

J is TRBJ2-1 and V is TRBV7-9; D possibly corresponds to TRBD1 (5 bases). Per germline, CDR1 SEHNR and CDR2 FQNEAQ (reference sequence). The germline V and J ends were trimmed by 1 base and 5 bases, with 15 bases remaining between them. The CDR3 length is 16 residues. The CDR3 spells CASSLGAGFMDNEQFF. Here the CDR3 DNA reads TGTGCCAGCAGCTTAGGAGCAGGGTTCATGGACAATGAGCAGTTCTTC.

V gene TRBV7-2 combines with J gene TRBJ2-7, with 7 bases matching TRBD2. The germline gives CDR1 SGHTA, CDR2 FQGNSA. The CDR3 runs 13 residues. V lost 7 bases and J lost 5; bases outside the gene matches: 8. CDR3 residues: CASKAGSRNEQYF. The CDR3 DNA follows: TGTGCCAGCAAAGCGGGGTCCAGGAACGAGCAGTACTTC.